Shown below are 27 T cell receptor beta chains from a single sample sequenced in a study of vaccination effects on CD4 cells after COVID-19. In the ViraFEST assay, antigen-specific CD4+ clonotypes were identified by expansion after peptide-pool stimulation. It was after 10 days of culture that CD4+ T cells were isolated. PCR showed that the person got SARS-CoV-2 infection at some point between March and December 2020. BNT162b2 vaccine or mRNA-1273 vaccine was given to participants in two doses. Sequencing used immunoSEQ multiplex PCR; TCRdb keeps in-frame clones, though not all of them. The sample carries approximately 15,000 clones, about 78% recorded once. These receptors' targets are unknown. The sequenced sample was CD4+ T cells from PBMCs cultured with SARS-CoV-2 spike peptides, obtained after COVID-19 vaccination. These receptors were taken from a human donor who had a prior SARS-CoV-2 infection.

V usage is TRBV5-1 and J usage is TRBJ2-1; the match to TRBD2 covers 12 bases. CDR3 length: 17 amino acids. Germline trimming cut 1 base from V and 7 bases from J; bases unmatched to any gene: 9. Germline CDR1 reads SGHRS; CDR2 reads YFSETQ. The CDR3 reads CASSLFGGTSGPNEQFF. CDR3 nucleotide sequence: TGCGCCAGCAGCTTGTTCGGGGGGACTAGCGGGCCAAATGAGCAGTTCTTC.

The J gene is TRBJ2-2, the V gene TRBV18; 12 bases line up with TRBD1. V gave up 6 bases and J gave up 6 bases; unmatched junction bases: 8. Germline CDR1 KGHSH, CDR2 LQKENI. This CDR3 comprises 16 residues. CDR3 sequence: CASSRPGQGASGELFF. The CDR3 DNA follows: TGTGCCAGCTCCCGACCGGGACAGGGGGCCTCCGGGGAGCTGTTTTTT.

This clone came up a few times. The CDR3 sequence: CASSPSLADTQYF. Written as DNA, the CDR3 is TGTGCCAGCAGCCCTAGCCTAGCAGATACGCAGTATTTT. This chain links TRBV11-1 with TRBJ2-3, with D tentatively TRBD2 (5 bases). The germline V gene encodes CDR1 SGHAT and CDR2 FQDESV (reference sequence). Trimming took 5 bases from V and 4 from J, leaving 10 bases between them. The CDR3 is 13 residues long. Together with reference TRBV11-1 and TRBJ2-3, the CDR3 gives the full variable domain: EAEVAQSPRYKITEKSQAVAFWCDPISGHATLYWYRQILGQGPELLVQFQDESVVDDSQLPKDRFSAERLKGVDSTLKIQPAELGDSAMYLCASSPSLADTQYFGPGTRLTVL.

The chain combines TRBV29-1 with TRBJ2-2, with 7 bases lining up with TRBD1. The trim removed 5 bases at V and 3 bases at J, leaving 18 bases unmatched. Per germline, CDR1 SQVTM and CDR2 ANQGSEA. The CDR3 has 18 residues. The CDR3 region is CSVLTGSFWGSYTGELFF. In DNA form, the CDR3 reads TGCAGCGTTTTGACAGGGAGTTTTTGGGGATCTTACACCGGGGAGCTGTTTTTT.

This chain connects TRBV12-3 or TRBV12-4 to TRBJ1-6, with D possibly TRBD1 on 5 matching bases. The V end lost 6 bases, the J end lost 7 bases, and 10 bases lay between the germline ends. The CDR3 loop spans 13 amino acids. DNA of the CDR3: TGTGCCAGCAGCCAAAGACAGAATTCACCCCTCCACTTT. This codes for CASSQRQNSPLHF.

The chain carries TRBV5-1 and TRBJ1-4; D remains unclear. The V gene's germline CDR1 is SGHRS and CDR2 YFSETQ. The V gene lost 3 bases and the J gene lost 0 bases, with 9 bases spanning the gap. The CDR3 is 15 residues long. The chain's CDR3 is CASSWGAATNEKLFF. In DNA, the CDR3 is TGCGCCAGCAGCTGGGGAGCGGCAACTAATGAAAAACTGTTTTTT.

The J gene is TRBJ2-2, the V gene TRBV10-1, with 11 nucleotides matching TRBD2. The J segment lost 5 bases and the V segment lost 4 bases, leaving 6 bases of the junction unmatched. The CDR3 consists of 16 residues. Germline lookup yields CDR1 WNHNN and CDR2 SYGVQD (reference sequence). The CDR3 reads CASSGVAGGRTGELFF. CDR3 in DNA: TGCGCCAGCAGTGGGGTAGCGGGGGGGAGGACCGGGGAGCTGTTTTTT.

This clone was detected a few times. The chain joins TRBV24-1 to TRBJ2-1; D not resolved. This CDR3 contains 13 residues. V lost 6 bases and J lost 8, with 13 bases in between. Germline V lookup: CDR1 KGHDR, CDR2 SFDVKD. CDR3 nucleotides: TGTGCCACCAGTAGAACACCTACCTATGAGCAGTTCTTC. This sequence encodes CATSRTPTYEQFF.

There are a few counts of this clone. This sequence joins TRBV30 and TRBJ2-1; D is possibly TRBD2 (5 bases). The germline V gene has CDR1 GTSNPN and CDR2 SVGIG (reference sequence). The CDR3 spans 14 residues. V was trimmed by 7 bases and J by 4 bases, leaving 17 bases between them. CDR3 protein: CALSGSLEYNEQFF. CDR3 in DNA: TGTGCCTTAAGCGGTAGTCTAGAGTACAATGAGCAGTTCTTC.

The rearrangement uses TRBV5-1 and TRBJ2-5, with 9 bases that match TRBD1. CDR1 and CDR2 (germline): SGHRS, YFSETQ. Trimming at V came to 4 bases and at J to 4 bases, leaving 8 bases not matched to a gene. The CDR3 runs 15 residues. The CDR3 region has the DNA TGCGCCAGCAGCCGCGGGACAGGGCACTCAGAGACCCAGTACTTC. It yields the protein CASSRGTGHSETQYF.

This clone was counted a single time. The rearrangement links TRBV5-6 to TRBJ2-1; D is unresolved. CDR3 size: 13 residues. Germline V lookup: CDR1 SGHDT, CDR2 YYEEEE. The V gene lost 0 bases and the J gene lost 3 bases, with 4 bases spanning the gap. The CDR3 protein is CASSLDYYNEQFF. The DNA of the CDR3 is TGTGCCAGCAGCTTGGACTACTACAATGAGCAGTTCTTC.

This chain connects TRBV11-3 to TRBJ2-5; 13 nucleotides agree with TRBD2. The CDR3 is made up of 16 amino acids. Germline V gene lookup returns CDR1 SGHNT and CDR2 YENEEA. V shed 0 bases, J shed 5 bases, and the junction held 3 bases outside the gene matches. The chain's CDR3 is CASSLEGTSGKETQYF. In DNA, the CDR3 is TGTGCCAGCAGCTTAGAAGGGACTAGCGGGAAGGAGACCCAGTACTTC.

V is TRBV18 and J is TRBJ2-7; 8 positions match TRBD2. The CDR3 contains 18 residues. The germline gives CDR1 KGHSH, CDR2 LQKENI. The J segment lost 2 bases and the V segment lost 3 bases, leaving 15 bases of the junction unmatched. The CDR3: CASSPDWDFGGETYEQYF. The CDR3 DNA reads TGTGCCAGCTCACCCGATTGGGATTTCGGGGGGGAAACCTACGAGCAGTACTTC.

The chain has TRBV30 and TRBJ2-7, with 8 nucleotides matching TRBD2. CDR1 GTSNPN and CDR2 SVGIG come from the germline V gene (reference sequence). J lost 3 bases, V lost 1 base, and 26 bases had no gene match. The CDR3 has 21 amino acids. In DNA form, the CDR3 reads TGTGCCTGGAGTGAACCGGGGGGGGCCGGTTACATCAAGCCCTCTATCTACGAGCAGTACTTC. Translation: CAWSEPGGAGYIKPSIYEQYF.

This sequence joins TRBV11-2 and TRBJ2-3, with 7 bases that match TRBD1. Per the germline V gene, CDR1 is SGHAT and CDR2 is FQNNGV. This CDR3 comprises 17 residues. Trimming cost V 5 bases and J 0 bases; bases outside gene matches: 11. CDR3 nucleotides: TGTGCCAGCAGCATAAGAGGGGGCTCCTTAAGCACAGATACGCAGTATTTT. Its protein is CASSIRGGSLSTDTQYF. The complete variable domain, with remaining parts taken from reference TRBV11-2 and TRBJ2-3, reads EAGVAQSPRYKIIEKRQSVAFWCNPISGHATLYWYQQILGQGPKLLIQFQNNGVVDDSQLPKDRFSAERLKGVDSTLKIQPAKLEDSAVYLCASSIRGGSLSTDTQYFGPGTRLTVL.

The J gene is TRBJ2-7, the V gene TRBV7-8; D might be TRBD1 (5 bases). V was cut by 1 base and J by 0 bases, with 13 bases left in between. The CDR3 sequence is 16 residues long. Germline CDR1 reads SGHVS; CDR2 reads FQNEAQ. In DNA form, the CDR3 reads TGTGCCAGCAGCTTAGGAGGTGGGGCTAGCTCCTACGAGCAGTACTTC. Residues: CASSLGGGASSYEQYF.

The rearrangement joins TRBV5-6 to TRBJ2-3; the D gene is possibly TRBD1 (6 bases). The germline V and J ends were trimmed by 5 bases and 1 base, with 8 bases remaining between them. This CDR3 is 13 amino acids long. Germline V gene sequence: CDR1 SGHDT, CDR2 YYEEEE. Written as DNA, the CDR3 is TGTGCCAGCAGTAACAGGGGCACAGATACGCAGTATTTT. Amino acids: CASSNRGTDTQYF.

V usage is TRBV5-4 and J usage is TRBJ2-1, with 8 nucleotides matching TRBD2. From germline, CDR1 is SGHNT and CDR2 YYREEE (reference sequence). V was clipped by 4 bases and J by 3 bases; unmatched bases: 9. The length of the CDR3 is 16 residues. The CDR3 reads CASSGRGGFDYNEQFF. The DNA of the CDR3 is TGTGCCAGCAGCGGGCGCGGGGGGTTCGACTACAATGAGCAGTTCTTC.

The chain couples TRBV6-2 or TRBV6-3 to TRBJ2-1, with 7 bases fitting TRBD2. Looked up from germline, CDR1 is MNHEY and CDR2 is SVGEGT. The CDR3 length is 21 residues. Unmatched junction bases numbered 19, after V lost 2 bases and J lost 0 bases. CDR3 amino acids: CASSYPSGGPWTRLSYNEQFF. The DNA for the CDR3 is TGTGCCAGCAGTTACCCTTCCGGGGGACCGTGGACTAGGCTCTCCTACAATGAGCAGTTCTTC.

The V and J genes are TRBV11-2 and TRBJ1-1; 7 nucleotides line up with TRBD1. J gave up 8 bases and V 5 bases, and 8 bases lay outside the gene matches. Germline values: CDR1 SGHAT, CDR2 FQNNGV. The CDR3 length is 13 residues. CDR3 DNA sequence: TGTGCCAGCAGCAGTCAGGGGGGCGGGGAAGCTTTCTTT. Translated: CASSSQGGGEAFF.

Only one count was recorded for this clone. The chain recombines TRBV30 with TRBJ2-5; D gene unclear. Germline CDR1 and CDR2: GTSNPN and SVGIG (reference sequence). There are 16 residues in the CDR3. V lost 2 bases and J lost 1, with 17 bases in between. CDR3 DNA sequence: TGTGCCTGGAGTCAATACCATGGGCACTCCCAAGAGACCCAGTACTTC. This gives the protein CAWSQYHGHSQETQYF.

The table lists this clone with a few counts. This chain connects TRBV5-6 to TRBJ1-2; no clear D. V lost 4 bases and J lost 0, with 7 bases in between. The CDR3 spans 13 residues. CDR1 SGHDT and CDR2 YYEEEE come from the germline V gene. The CDR3 reads CASSRTPNYGYTF. The CDR3 region has the DNA TGTGCCAGCAGCCGAACTCCTAACTATGGCTACACCTTC.

The chain joins TRBV6-5 to TRBJ2-2, with a tentative D call TRBD2 (6 bases). The CDR3 totals 15 residues. Trimming stripped 5 bases from V and 7 bases from J, with 17 bases between. Germline-derived CDR1 and CDR2 are MNHEY and SVGAGI. CDR3 nucleotide sequence: TGTGCCAGCAGTCCCCTTCGGCTGGGGGGCGGGGAGCTGTTTTTT. It is translated as CASSPLRLGGGELFF.

V gene TRBV7-9 combines with J gene TRBJ1-1; maybe TRBD1 (5 bases). The germline V gene has CDR1 SEHNR and CDR2 FQNEAQ (reference sequence). The CDR3 runs 13 residues. The V end lost 1 base, the J end lost 6 bases, and 9 bases lay between the germline ends. The DNA for the CDR3 is TGTGCCAGCAGCTTAGGTGGGGCTTCTGAAGCTTTCTTT. This codes for CASSLGGASEAFF.

The V gene is TRBV4-2, the J gene TRBJ2-3; 7 nucleotides align to TRBD2. The CDR3 is 16 amino acids. Germline V gives CDR1 LGHNA, CDR2 YNFKEQ. V shed 0 bases and J 5 bases; nucleotides not matched to a gene: 8. The CDR3 bases are TGTGCCAGCAGCCAAGATATATGGCGGGGGAAAGATACGCAGTATTTT. It specifies CASSQDIWRGKDTQYF.

The V gene is TRBV6-2 or TRBV6-3, the J gene TRBJ2-1; tentatively, D is TRBD1 or TRBD2 (5 bases each). Germline loops: CDR1 MNHEY, CDR2 SVGEGT. This CDR3 has 15 residues. Trimming shortened V by 5 bases and J by 4 bases, and 15 bases separated the two germline ends. DNA for the CDR3: TGTGCCAGCAGTCCCTGGGGCCGGGGATACAATGAGCAGTTCTTC. Amino acids: CASSPWGRGYNEQFF.

The J gene is TRBJ2-7, the V gene TRBV7-2, with 8 nucleotides matching TRBD2. CDR1 and CDR2 from the germline V gene are SGHTA and FQGNSA. This CDR3 comprises 15 residues. With 0 bases clipped from V and 6 bases from J, the junction kept 7 bases outside the gene matches. Written as DNA, the CDR3 is TGTGCCAGCAGCTTAGCTCCAGCGGGGGTTGTCGAGCAGTACTTC. It specifies CASSLAPAGVVEQYF.